A single sample gave rise to the 32 T cell receptor beta chains below, sequenced in a study of blood T cell repertoires in COVID-19. Sequencing was performed with immunoSEQ multiplex PCR; in TCRdb, only in-frame clones are kept and a portion is missing. The top ten hold 1.4% to 1.5% of the sample, which has 350,000 to 500,000 clones, approximately 90% seen once. Sample: PBMCs or T cells enriched from blood (not recorded which). Receptors were obtained from a woman aged 18-29 years who had been exposed to COVID-19.

The gene calls are TRBV2 and TRBJ2-7; D is possibly TRBD1 (5 bases). V was cut by 8 bases and J by 1 base, with 15 bases left in between. The CDR3 contains 14 residues. In germline, CDR1 is SNHLY, CDR2 FYNNEI. CDR3: CASHLQGPSYEQYF. The CDR3 coding sequence is TGTGCCAGCCACCTCCAGGGCCCTTCCTACGAGCAGTACTTC.

The rearrangement uses TRBV4-1 and TRBJ1-2, with a weak D call TRBD1 (6 bases). Germline lookup yields CDR1 MGHRA and CDR2 YSYEKL. Trimming left V 3 bases short and J 1 base short, with 12 bases between. The length of the CDR3 is 15 residues. The CDR3, as DNA: TGCGCCAGCAGCCACGCCGGGACAAATAACTATGGCTACACCTTC. This codes for CASSHAGTNNYGYTF.

V and J are TRBV6-5 and TRBJ1-1; 8 bases fit TRBD1. Unmatched junction bases numbered 5, after V lost 5 bases and J lost 0 bases. Germline assignment: CDR1 MNHEY and CDR2 SVGAGI. The CDR3 consists of 15 residues. Here the CDR3 DNA reads TGTGCCAGCAGTACCGACAGGGGCCTGAACACTGAAGCTTTCTTT. It codes for CASSTDRGLNTEAFF.

This chain's CDR3 is CASSPSAGGSPLHF. The CDR3 DNA follows: TGTGCCAGCAGCCCAAGTGCAGGGGGCTCACCCCTCCACTTT. This sequence joins TRBV9 and TRBJ1-6; 8 bases fit TRBD1. The CDR3 consists of 14 residues. Germline assignment: CDR1 SGDLS and CDR2 YYNGEE. V gave up 4 bases and J gave up 10 bases; unmatched junction bases: 7.

The chain carries TRBV6-5 and TRBJ1-1, with 10 bases that match TRBD1. Germline CDR1 is MNHEY and CDR2 is SVGAGI. The CDR3 length is 14 residues. J lost 11 bases, V lost 6 bases, and 12 bases had no gene match. CDR3 nucleotide sequence: TGTGCCAGCAGCTTAGGCGGGACAGGGGAGCGTGCTTTCTTT. Translating gives CASSLGGTGERAFF.

V and J are TRBV2 and TRBJ1-5; 9 nucleotides line up with TRBD1. The CDR3 loop spans 15 amino acids. The V gene's germline CDR1 is SNHLY and CDR2 FYNNEI. V gave up 11 bases and J gave up 1 base; unmatched junction bases: 9. The CDR3 protein is CASTGQGTSNQPQHF. CDR3 DNA: TGTGCCTCTACGGGACAGGGCACCAGCAATCAGCCCCAGCATTTT.

The rearrangement links TRBV3-1 (or the pseudogene TRBV3-2) to TRBJ1-4; possibly TRBD1 for D (6 bases). The CDR3 contains 14 residues. Per germline, CDR1 LGHDT and CDR2 YNNKEL (reference sequence). With 1 base removed from V and 8 bases from J, the gap between germline ends came to 11 bases. CDR3 sequence (DNA): TGTGCCAGCAGCCAAGTTCAGGGGAGAGAAAAACTGTTTTTT. It encodes CASSQVQGREKLFF.

The gene calls are TRBV5-4 and TRBJ2-1, with 8 bases matching TRBD2. The CDR3 spans 15 residues. Germline assignment: CDR1 SGHNT and CDR2 YYREEE (reference sequence). The V segment lost 5 bases and the J segment 7 bases; nucleotides outside the gene matches: 11. CDR3 bases: TGTGCCAGCAGGCGAGAGCGGGAGTCCAGGAATGAGCAGTTCTTC. This translates into CASRRERESRNEQFF.

This chain joins TRBV29-1 and TRBJ2-1; 7 positions agree with TRBD1. Germline CDR1 is SQVTM and CDR2 is ANQGSEA. This CDR3 is 14 amino acids long. Trimming at V came to 5 bases and at J to 2 bases, leaving 6 bases not matched to a gene. The CDR3 DNA is TGCAGCGTTCAAAGGGGGCCTACCTACAATGAGCAGTTCTTC. It specifies CSVQRGPTYNEQFF.

This rearrangement joins TRBV10-2 to TRBJ2-7; the match to TRBD2 covers 9 bases. There are 15 residues in the CDR3. The germline CDR1 and CDR2 sequences are WSHSY and SAAADI. The V and J ends lost 2 bases and 0 bases, in that order; junction bases with no gene match: 2. The CDR3 loop is CASSEGSGSSYEQYF. DNA for the CDR3: TGCGCCAGCAGTGAGGGTAGCGGGAGCTCCTACGAGCAGTACTTC.

The table lists this clone with many counts. V usage is TRBV6-5 and J usage is TRBJ2-3, with D possibly matching TRBD2 (5 bases). Trimming stripped 6 bases from V and 2 bases from J, with 15 bases between. The CDR3 totals 15 residues. From germline, CDR1 is MNHEY and CDR2 SVGAGI. The CDR3 loop is CASRAWEITTDTQYF. CDR3 DNA: TGTGCCAGCAGAGCGTGGGAGATAACCACAGATACGCAGTATTTT.

The chain joins TRBV4-1 to TRBJ2-7; TRBD1 might be the D (5 bases). CDR1 and CDR2 (germline): MGHRA, YSYEKL. The germline V and J ends were trimmed by 4 bases and 2 bases, with 15 bases remaining between them. The CDR3 consists of 15 residues. DNA for the CDR3: TGCGCCAGCAGCCCGAACAAGGGGCTAGCCTACGAGCAGTACTTC. Protein sequence: CASSPNKGLAYEQYF.

The chain recombines TRBV2 with TRBJ2-1, with D uncertain. CDR1 SNHLY and CDR2 FYNNEI come from the germline V gene. V shed 4 bases and J shed 0 bases, with 13 bases lying between them. CDR3 length equals 16 residues. CDR3 in DNA: TGTGCCAGCAGTGTGTTCGCCTCTAGCTCCTACAATGAGCAGTTCTTC. This gives the protein CASSVFASSSYNEQFF.

CDR3 region: CSVVRGRGYEQYF. The CDR3 nucleotides read TGCAGCGTTGTTAGAGGCAGGGGCTACGAGCAGTACTTC. The V and J genes are TRBV29-1 and TRBJ2-7; TRBD1 might be the D (6 bases). The CDR3 has 13 residues. The V end lost 4 bases, the J end lost 3 bases, and 13 bases lay between the germline ends. Germline assignment: CDR1 SQVTM and CDR2 ANQGSEA.

The rearrangement links TRBV3-1 (or the pseudogene TRBV3-2) to TRBJ1-1; 8 nucleotides line up with TRBD1. Germline values: CDR1 LGHDT, CDR2 YNNKEL (reference sequence). The length of the CDR3 is 17 residues. After removal of 1 base from V and 1 base from J, the junction contained 8 bases not matched to a gene. The CDR3 nucleotides are TGTGCCAGCAGCCAAGTTACAACAGGGGGTCGGAACACTGAAGCTTTCTTT. Translation: CASSQVTTGGRNTEAFF.

The chain links TRBV4-1 to TRBJ2-2; 7 nucleotides agree with TRBD2. The CDR3 is made up of 15 amino acids. CDR1 is MGHRA and CDR2 is YSYEKL in the germline V gene. Losses at the gene ends were 0 bases for V and 7 bases for J; bases not matched to a gene: 5. The CDR3 nucleotides read TGCGCCAGCAGCCAAGATAGGCGGGAGTACGGGGAGCTGTTTTTT. Translation gives CASSQDRREYGELFF.

The table lists this clone with a few counts. This chain joins TRBV6-5 and TRBJ2-2; 10 nucleotides line up with TRBD2. The V segment lost 5 bases and the J segment 5 bases; nucleotides outside the gene matches: 5. In germline, CDR1 is MNHEY, CDR2 SVGAGI. The length of the CDR3 is 15 residues. The CDR3 loop is CASSIASGSTGELFF. DNA for the CDR3: TGTGCCAGCAGTATTGCTAGCGGGAGTACCGGGGAGCTGTTTTTT.

The CDR3 loop is CASSPATEATGNTIYF. In DNA, the CDR3 is TGTGCCAGCAGCCCCGCGACAGAGGCGACTGGAAACACCATATATTTT. The J gene is TRBJ1-3, the V gene TRBV3-1 (or the pseudogene TRBV3-2), with D possibly TRBD1 on 5 matching bases. The V gene's germline CDR1 is LGHDT and CDR2 YNNKEL (reference sequence). Trimming cost V 4 bases and J 2 bases, with 15 bases left between them. The CDR3 loop spans 16 amino acids.

The V gene is TRBV18, the J gene TRBJ2-7; TRBD1 matches at 9 bases. Trimming took 3 bases from V and 5 from J; bases not matched to a gene: 2. The CDR3 has 13 residues. In germline, CDR1 is KGHSH, CDR2 LQKENI. This CDR3 is CASSPRTGDEQYF. Written as DNA, the CDR3 is TGTGCCAGCTCACCCCGGACAGGGGACGAGCAGTACTTC.

The V and J genes are TRBV4-1 and TRBJ2-7; D is unresolved. Germline V gene sequence: CDR1 MGHRA, CDR2 YSYEKL. The CDR3 loop spans 12 amino acids. The V and J ends lost 3 bases and 5 bases respectively, with 8 bases between them. CDR3 region: CASSHQADEQYF. CDR3 sequence (DNA): TGCGCCAGCAGCCATCAAGCCGACGAGCAGTACTTC.

The V and J genes are TRBV4-1 and TRBJ1-5; TRBD1 aligns across 7 bases. V was clipped by 3 bases and J by 6 bases; unmatched bases: 11. The CDR3 has 16 amino acids. CDR1 is MGHRA, CDR2 YSYEKL, per germline. The CDR3 coding sequence is TGCGCCAGCAGCCAGGCACCGGGACAGTCGGGTCAGCCCCAGCATTTT. It specifies CASSQAPGQSGQPQHF.

The chain employs TRBV7-3 and TRBJ2-5, with 8 bases fitting TRBD2. The CDR3 spans 15 residues. Looked up from germline, CDR1 is SGHTA and CDR2 is FQGTGA. V shed 3 bases and J 1 base; nucleotides not matched to a gene: 4. The CDR3: CASSFQRGPQETQYF. The DNA for the CDR3 is TGTGCCAGCAGCTTTCAGCGGGGGCCCCAAGAGACCCAGTACTTC.

The gene calls are TRBV19 and TRBJ2-7, with TRBD2 matching over 9 bases. V shed 1 base and J 5 bases; nucleotides not matched to a gene: 3. Germline CDR1 is LNHDA and CDR2 is SQIVND (reference sequence). The CDR3 runs to 14 residues. The CDR3 DNA sequence: TGTGCCAGTAGTATAGGACTAGCGGACAACGAGCAGTACTTC. This gives the protein CASSIGLADNEQYF.

A single count supports this clone. The chain is built from TRBV11-2 and TRBJ1-1, with D maybe TRBD1 (6 bases). Germline V gives CDR1 SGHAT, CDR2 FQNNGV. The CDR3 consists of 12 residues. Between the trimmed V and J ends, which lost 5 bases and 10 bases, there was a span of 14 bases. The CDR3 here is CASSEGGGPAFF. CDR3 sequence (DNA): TGTGCCAGCAGCGAAGGGGGGGGCCCAGCTTTCTTT. Filled out from reference TRBV11-2 and TRBJ1-1, the complete variable domain reads EAGVAQSPRYKIIEKRQSVAFWCNPISGHATLYWYQQILGQGPKLLIQFQNNGVVDDSQLPKDRFSAERLKGVDSTLKIQPAKLEDSAVYLCASSEGGGPAFFGQGTRLTVV.

V and J are TRBV29-1 and TRBJ1-1; D call uncertain. The CDR3 totals 14 residues. With 5 bases removed from V and 2 bases from J, the gap between germline ends came to 15 bases. In germline, CDR1 is SQVTM, CDR2 ANQGSEA. CDR3 amino acids: CSVNRGRGNTEAFF. In nucleotides, the CDR3 is TGCAGCGTTAACCGAGGACGGGGTAACACTGAAGCTTTCTTT.

The chain has TRBV6-2 or TRBV6-3 and TRBJ1-4, with D perhaps matching TRBD1 (6 bases). The CDR3 sequence is 17 residues long. Germline assignment: CDR1 MNHEY and CDR2 SVGEGT. With 2 bases removed from V and 1 base from J, the gap between germline ends came to 14 bases. The CDR3 loop reads CASSYGSGHLTNEKLFF. The CDR3 nucleotides are TGTGCCAGCAGTTACGGGTCGGGACACCTAACTAATGAAAAACTGTTTTTT.

The chain is built from TRBV25-1 and TRBJ2-1, with a possible D match to TRBD2 (6 bases). V gave up 4 bases and J gave up 1 base, with 17 bases separating them. CDR1 and CDR2 (germline): MGHDK, SYGVNS. There are 17 residues in the CDR3. The CDR3 protein is CASSGDLSGYSYNEQFF. The CDR3 nucleotides read TGTGCCAGCAGTGGGGACTTGAGCGGATATTCCTACAATGAGCAGTTCTTC.

J is TRBJ2-1 and V is TRBV27, with 12 bases matching TRBD2. J gave up 6 bases and V 6 bases, and 6 bases lay outside the gene matches. CDR1 MNHEY and CDR2 SMNVEV come from the germline V gene (reference sequence). CDR3 size: 15 residues. The CDR3 protein is CASSPSSGGANEQFF. CDR3 in DNA: TGTGCCAGCAGCCCTTCTAGCGGGGGGGCCAATGAGCAGTTCTTC.

The rearrangement links TRBV2 to TRBJ2-7; 7 bases line up with TRBD2. This CDR3 comprises 14 residues. Germline CDR1 reads SNHLY; CDR2 reads FYNNEI. J was trimmed by 3 bases and V by 5 bases; bases with no gene match: 7. DNA for the CDR3: TGTGCCAGCAGTCCCAGCGGGGTAAACTACGAGCAGTACTTC. Residues: CASSPSGVNYEQYF. The whole variable domain, filled in from reference TRBV2 and TRBJ2-7, reads EPEVTQTPSHQVTQMGQEVILRCVPISNHLYFYWYRQILGQKVEFLVSFYNNEISEKSEIFDDQFSVERPDGSNFTLKIRSTKLEDSAMYFCASSPSGVNYEQYFGPGTRLTVT.

J is TRBJ1-2 and V is TRBV7-9; D uncertain. V lost 0 bases to trimming and J lost 5 bases, with 10 bases between them. CDR3 length: 14 amino acids. From germline, CDR1 is SEHNR and CDR2 FQNEAQ (reference sequence). CDR3 amino acids: CASSLAQEVYGYTF. The CDR3 region has the DNA TGTGCCAGCAGCTTAGCTCAGGAGGTTTATGGCTACACCTTC.

The chain combines TRBV5-1 with TRBJ1-4; D is perhaps TRBD1 (6 bases). CDR1 and CDR2 (germline): SGHRS, YFSETQ. The V and J ends lost 4 bases and 8 bases respectively, with 12 bases between them. The length of the CDR3 is 13 residues. In DNA form, the CDR3 reads TGCGCCAGCAGCCATAACAGGGAAGAAAAACTGTTTTTT. Its protein is CASSHNREEKLFF.

Concerning this clone itself: The same CDR3 also results from other DNA sequences found in this sample. The CDR3 loop reads CASSPLYEQYF. The CDR3 region has the DNA TGTGCCAGCAGCCCCCTGTACGAGCAGTACTTC. The chain recombines TRBV7-9 with TRBJ2-7; D gene unclear. CDR1 SEHNR and CDR2 FQNEAQ come from the germline V gene (reference sequence). V lost 5 bases to trimming and J lost 4 bases, with 6 bases between them. This CDR3 region has 11 residues.